This T cell receptor (beta chain) was recovered during a study of T cell responses to AZD1222 COVID-19 vaccine (dated by TCRdb to about 2021). With respect to the entire study: TCR sequencing was performed for about 250 trial participants, of whom roughly 200 were given two doses of AZD1222 and around 25 were given two doses of MenACWY control vaccine. Enrollment into the trials was organized by age into subgroups of 18-55, 56-69 and 70-plus years, and those subgroups contained roughly 150, 30 and 60 TCR-sequenced participants, respectively.

What the study reported, not specific to this receptor: The vaccine-associated CD4 TCRs covered the entire spike protein, and the dominant responses fell in regions 160-218 and 743-854. Participants were mostly white British, with more females than males. The authors suggested clonal diversity may have been underestimated. Nearly half of unique spike-specific TCRs reportedly recognized epitopes outside regions mutated in the B.1.351 and B.1.1.7 variants. Because no day 14 peak-response samples were available, the repertoires could be characterized only after the peak T cell response. Spike-specific TCR breadth and depth rose significantly after two AZD1222 doses compared with day 0 and with MenACWY recipients. The 56-69-year group was small, and its depth increase did not reach significance, likely because of low power. Conclusions about previously exposed vaccinees are limited because only a handful of AZD1222 recipients were SARS-CoV-2 seropositive at baseline.

The sample's time point label, decoded: about 28 days (+/-7) after the second vaccine dose. AZD1222 recipients given second doses at about 4 weeks or at about 12 weeks were pooled, since spike-specific TCR depth and breadth were not found to differ between the two schedules. Vaccinee samples came from UK trials COV001 and COV002, including a single-blind randomized controlled phase 2/3 trial of AZD1222 (ChAdOx1 nCoV-19) in healthy adults. For TCRbeta chain sequencing, PBMC samples from trial participants were taken at day 0 and at day 28 after the second dose. The CDR3 holds 15 amino acids from the cysteine to the phenylalanine. The read is trimmed to its CDR3 DNA, 45 bases read in frame from base 1. Trimming accounts for 4 bases at V and 4 bases at J, while the number of junction bases matched to no gene is 2. CDR1 and CDR2, looked up from the germline V gene (reference sequence), are LNHDA and SQIVND.

About this clone itself: The target of this receptor is not known. The input lacks base qualities; no much larger clone sits a single base away.

The CDR3 regions of human TCRbeta chains were analyzed by immunosequencing. Regarding the original processing steps: TCRs in the repertoires were compared against a reference library of SARS-CoV-2-specific TCRs that had been generated with the MIRA antigen-specificity platform. Breadth was defined as the fraction of unique TCRs that were SARS-CoV-2-associated. Depth was defined as the fraction of total T cells that were SARS-CoV-2-associated. Using the MIRA data, each spike-specific TCR was assigned both to the spike region to which the TCR was reactive and to a CD4 or CD8 class. Log10-transformed breadth and depth values were compared by one-way ANOVA with Sidak's multiple comparisons tests. Imported from immuneACCESS, the table was reduced by TCRdb to in-frame sequences with V and J called. These copies leave out some clones; in studies compared against another copy, an unresolved V gene accounts for under half, and the cause of the remainder is not known. V and J calls and clone size are those listed in that table; D and trimming were worked out from the DNA. The sample data list around 150,000 clones, and approximately 90% of these were observed just once. The ten largest clones take up about 4.1% of the sample.

The clonotype was recovered from an adult who received the AZD1222 COVID-19 vaccine. The input for sequencing was peripheral blood, taken 28 days after the second AZD1222 dose. The V and J genes are TRBV19 and TRBJ2-2; 11 bases in between match TRBD2. CDR3 sequence: CASSTSGGFTGELFF. The DNA sequence is as follows: TGTGCCAGTAGTACTAGCGGGGGGTTCACCGGGGAGCTGTTTTTT. The reference TRBV19 and TRBJ2-2 proteins fill in what lies around the CDR3, so the full variable domain reads DGGITQSPKYLFRKEGQNVTLSCEQNLNHDAMYWYRQDPGQGLRLIYYSQIVNDFQKGDIAEGYSVSREKKESFPLTVTSAQKNPTAFYLCASSTSGGFTGELFFGEGSRLTVL.